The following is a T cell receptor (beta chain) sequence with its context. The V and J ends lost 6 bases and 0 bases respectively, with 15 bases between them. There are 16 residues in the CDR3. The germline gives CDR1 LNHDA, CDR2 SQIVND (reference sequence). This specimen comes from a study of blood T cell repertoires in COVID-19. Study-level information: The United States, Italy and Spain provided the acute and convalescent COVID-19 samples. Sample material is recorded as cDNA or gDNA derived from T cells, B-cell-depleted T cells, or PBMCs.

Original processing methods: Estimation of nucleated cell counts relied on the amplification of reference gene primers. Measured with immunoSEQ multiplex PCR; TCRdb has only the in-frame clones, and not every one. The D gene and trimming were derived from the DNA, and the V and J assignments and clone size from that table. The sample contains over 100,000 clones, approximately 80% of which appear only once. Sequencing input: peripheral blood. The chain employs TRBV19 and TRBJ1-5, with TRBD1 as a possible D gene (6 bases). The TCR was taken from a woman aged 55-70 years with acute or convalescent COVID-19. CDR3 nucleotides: TGTGCCAGTAGGCCTCCGGGACACCCTAGCAATCAGCCCCAGCATTTT. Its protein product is CASRPPGHPSNQPQHF.